This entry features one T cell receptor beta chain sequence. One end of the junction does not line up with germline, which may come from a read error. The CDR3 consists of 13 residues. Germline lookup yields CDR1 LGHNT and CDR2 FRNRAP. These data come from a study of blood T cell repertoires in COVID-19. Study-wide background: Specimens from acute and convalescent COVID-19 originated in the United States, Italy and Spain.

Authors' methods: Reference gene primers were amplified, and this amplification served to estimate nucleated cell counts. Repertoires were generated with immunoSEQ multiplex PCR, while TCRdb's copy carries only in-frame clones and drops some. That table is the source of V, J and clone size, and D and trimming were worked out from the DNA. The table lists 150,000 to 200,000 clones, roughly 80% of them singletons. Seattle enrolled patients during active infection and tracked them longitudinally. The clonotype comes from a man aged 60 to 75 with COVID-19, enrolled during active disease. This chain connects TRBV12-5 to TRBJ2-3, with D perhaps matching TRBD2 (6 bases). Material: peripheral blood. CDR3 amino acids: CASSLAGRDTQYF. DNA of the CDR3: TGTGCTAGTAGTTTGGCGGGGAGAGATACGCAGTATTTT.